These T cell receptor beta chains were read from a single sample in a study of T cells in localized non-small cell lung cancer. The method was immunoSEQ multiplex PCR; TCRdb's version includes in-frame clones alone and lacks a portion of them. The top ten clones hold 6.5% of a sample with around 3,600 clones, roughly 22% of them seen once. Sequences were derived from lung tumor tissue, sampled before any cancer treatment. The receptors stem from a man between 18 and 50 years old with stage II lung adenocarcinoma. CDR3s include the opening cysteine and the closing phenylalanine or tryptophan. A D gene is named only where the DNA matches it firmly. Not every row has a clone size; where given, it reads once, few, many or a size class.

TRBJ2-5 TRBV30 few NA CAWSEDGGHQETQYF TGTGCCTGGAGTGAGGACGGGGGGCACCAAGAGACCCAGTACTTC
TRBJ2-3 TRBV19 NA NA CASKAGGIWTDTQYF TGTGCCAGTAAAGCCGGGGGCATATGGACAGATACGCAGTATTTT
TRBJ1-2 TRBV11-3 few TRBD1 CASSLGSRGQGLYNLGYTF TGTGCCAGCAGCTTGGGATCAAGGGGACAGGGGCTCTATAACCTTGGCTACACCTTC
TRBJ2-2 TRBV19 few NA CASSTRGYTGELFF TGTGCCAGTAGTACTCGGGGGTACACCGGGGAGCTGTTTTTT
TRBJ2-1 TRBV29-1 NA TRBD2 CSASTGLAGEQFF TGCAGCGCCTCAACCGGACTAGCTGGTGAGCAGTTCTTC
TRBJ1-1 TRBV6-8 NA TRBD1 CAISRTGENTEAFF TGTGCCATCAGCAGGACAGGAGAGAACACTGAAGCTTTCTTT
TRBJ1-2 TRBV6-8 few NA CASSYRDSGLYGYTF TGTGCCAGCAGTTACCGGGACTCCGGATTATATGGCTACACCTTC
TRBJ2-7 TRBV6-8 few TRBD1 CASSYRGQSYEQYF TGTGCCAGCAGTTATCGGGGACAGTCCTACGAGCAGTACTTC
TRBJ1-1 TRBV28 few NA CASSLLYTEAFF TGTGCCAGCAGTTTACTTTACACTGAAGCTTTCTTT
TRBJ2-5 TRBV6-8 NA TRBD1 CAISTGAEETQYF TGTGCCATCTCCACAGGGGCGGAGGAGACCCAGTACTTC
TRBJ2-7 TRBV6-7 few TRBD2 CASERGYEQYF TGTGCCAGCGAGCGGGGGTACGAGCAGTACTTC
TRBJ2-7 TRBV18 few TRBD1 CASSPGTGGTYEQYF TGTGCCAGCTCACCGGGGACAGGGGGCACCTACGAGCAGTACTTC
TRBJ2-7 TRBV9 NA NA CASSGREAGLYEQYF TGTGCCAGCAGCGGAAGAGAGGCAGGGCTTTACGAGCAGTACTTC
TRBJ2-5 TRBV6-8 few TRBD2 CASRDRGGIQETQYF TGTGCCAGCAGGGATCGGGGGGGGATCCAAGAGACCCAGTACTTC
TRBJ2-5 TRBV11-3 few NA CASSLDTSYRSETQYF TGTGCCAGCAGCTTAGATACTAGTTATCGGTCGGAGACCCAGTACTTC
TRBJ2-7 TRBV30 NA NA CAWIRGSEQYF TGTGCCTGGATCAGGGGCTCCGAGCAGTACTTC
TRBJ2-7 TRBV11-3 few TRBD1 CASSPQDRGSYEQYF TGTGCCAGCAGCCCCCAGGACAGGGGGTCCTACGAGCAGTACTTC
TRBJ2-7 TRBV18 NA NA CASSYGTPYEQYF TGTGCCAGCTCATACGGGACTCCATACGAGCAGTACTTC
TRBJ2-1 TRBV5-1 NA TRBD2 CASSLYGRGGGDEQFF TGCGCCAGCAGCTTGTATGGGCGGGGGGGCGGCGATGAGCAGTTCTTC
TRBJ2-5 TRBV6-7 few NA CASTHSETQYF TGTGCCAGCACCCACTCGGAGACCCAGTACTTC
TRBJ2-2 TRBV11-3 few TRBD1 CASSKTGKGGELFF TGTGCCAGCAGCAAGACAGGGAAGGGCGGGGAGCTGTTTTTT
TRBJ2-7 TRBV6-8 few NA CASRTSRREYEQYF TGTGCCAGCAGGACGTCTAGAAGGGAGTACGAGCAGTACTTC
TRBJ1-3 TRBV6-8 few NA CASSSNRIQGTGNTIYF TGTGCCAGCAGCTCGAATCGGATACAGGGAACTGGAAACACCATATATTTT
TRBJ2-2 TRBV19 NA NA CASSIGGPLNTGELFF TGTGCCAGTAGTATAGGAGGGCCCCTAAACACCGGGGAGCTGTTTTTT
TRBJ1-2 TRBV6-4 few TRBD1 CASRLRDSGTYGYTF TGTGCCAGCAGACTCCGGGACAGTGGAACCTATGGCTACACCTTC
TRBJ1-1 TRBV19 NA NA CASSIARQSIF TGTGCCAGTAGTATAGCCCGACAGTCAATCTTT
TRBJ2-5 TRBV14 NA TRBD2 CASSRESLAGGQETQYF TGTGCCAGCAGCCGAGAGTCACTAGCGGGGGGCCAAGAGACCCAGTACTTC
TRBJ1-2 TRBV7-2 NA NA CASSLYDRNYGYTF TGTGCCAGCAGCTTATATGACAGGAACTATGGCTACACCTTC
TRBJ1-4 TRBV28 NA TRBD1 CASSGQGALANEKLFF TGTGCCAGCAGCGGGCAGGGGGCATTGGCTAATGAAAAACTGTTTTTT
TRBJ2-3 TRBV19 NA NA CASSIFGGGRERTDTQYF TGTGCCAGTAGTATATTCGGAGGTGGCAGGGAGAGAACAGATACGCAGTATTTT
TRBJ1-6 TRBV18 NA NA CASSPPGANSPLHF TGTGCCAGCTCACCCCCAGGGGCGAATTCACCCCTCCACTTT
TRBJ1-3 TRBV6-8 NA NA CASARRGPSSGNTIYF TGTGCCAGCGCCCGCCGGGGCCCCAGCTCTGGAAACACCATATATTTT
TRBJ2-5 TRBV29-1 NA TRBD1 CSVAVDDRGLETQYF TGCAGCGTTGCCGTGGACGACAGGGGGTTGGAGACCCAGTACTTC
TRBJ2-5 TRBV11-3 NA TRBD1 CASSLVRNLRDRQETQYF TGTGCCAGCAGCTTAGTACGCAACCTTAGGGACAGACAAGAGACCCAGTACTTC
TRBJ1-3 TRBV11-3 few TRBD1 CASSLRQGAKGNTIYF TGTGCCAGCAGCTTACGGCAGGGGGCGAAGGGAAACACCATATATTTT
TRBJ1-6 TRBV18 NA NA CASSPPGLQGALHF TGTGCCAGCTCACCTCCGGGACTCCAAGGGGCCCTCCACTTT
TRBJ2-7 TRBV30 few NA CAWSPPLGEQYF TGTGCCTGGAGCCCACCCCTAGGCGAGCAGTACTTC
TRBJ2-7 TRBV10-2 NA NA CASSDSLGQKISYEQYF TGCGCCAGCAGTGACTCTTTAGGACAGAAGATCTCCTACGAGCAGTACTTC
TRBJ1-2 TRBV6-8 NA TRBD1 CASSAGTEGYTF TGTGCCAGCAGTGCAGGGACAGAGGGCTACACCTTC
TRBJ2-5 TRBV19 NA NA CASSKQSQETQYF TGTGCCAGTAGTAAACAGAGCCAAGAGACCCAGTACTTC
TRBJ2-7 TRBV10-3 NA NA CAISESIRGGFEQYF TGTGCCATCAGTGAGTCAATTAGGGGGGGTTTCGAGCAGTACTTC
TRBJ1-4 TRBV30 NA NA CAWRRSNYEKLFF TGTGCCTGGCGCCGAAGTAATTATGAAAAACTGTTTTTT
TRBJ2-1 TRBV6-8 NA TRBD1 CASTRQGARNEQFF TGTGCCAGCACCCGACAGGGGGCGCGTAATGAGCAGTTCTTC
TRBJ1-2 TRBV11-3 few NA CASSYYRLANYGYTF TGTGCCAGCAGCTACTACAGACTAGCTAACTATGGCTACACCTTC
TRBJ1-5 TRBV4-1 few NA CASSQERWQDGNQPQHF TGCGCCAGCAGCCAAGAACGGTGGCAGGATGGCAATCAGCCCCAGCATTTT
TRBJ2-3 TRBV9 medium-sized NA CASSVTSLADTQYF TGTGCCAGCAGCGTCACTAGTCTTGCAGATACGCAGTATTTT
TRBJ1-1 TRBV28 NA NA CASSSEFWTLNTEAFF TGTGCCAGCAGTTCCGAGTTCTGGACCTTGAACACTGAAGCTTTCTTT